Listed below are T cell receptor beta chains from one sample, sequenced in a study of post-analysis software for immune sequencing data. In TCRdb, the PCR reads were re-called with MiXCR into one record per CDR3 protein. Here the sample spans about 210,000 distinct CDR3 sequences, over 25% being singletons. Material: blood. These receptors came from a girl under 18 with multiple sclerosis. Both conserved end residues are part of each CDR3. A D gene is named only where the DNA matches it firmly. The size field is filled for only some rows; it gives once, few, many or a size class.

clone_size	d_call	v_call	j_call	cdr3_aa	cdr3_nt
.	.	TRBV11-2	TRBJ2-2	CASSRTVSGELFF	TGTGCCAGCAGCAGGACAGTATCCGGGGAGCTGTTTTTT
many	TRBD1	TRBV5-1	TRBJ2-7	CASSLRDRVYEQYF	TGCGCCAGCAGCTTGAGGGACAGGGTATACGAGCAGTACTTC
many	.	TRBV21-1	TRBJ2-5	CASSKGTGNGSYQETQYF	TGTGCCAGCAGCAAAGGGACGGGCAATGGTTCGTACCAAGAGACCCAGTACTTC
.	TRBD2	TRBV6-4	TRBJ2-1	CASSPTSAYNEQFF	TGTGCCAGCAGTCCGACTAGCGCGTACAATGAGCAGTTCTTC
many	TRBD2	TRBV29-1	TRBJ2-7	CSVKREGDEQYF	TGCAGCGTTAAACGGGAGGGGGACGAGCAGTACTTC
few	.	TRBV5-5	TRBJ1-1	CASKNTPGTEAFF	TGTGCCAGCAAAAATACCCCGGGGACTGAAGCTTTCTTT
.	.	TRBV12-3/TRBV12-4	TRBJ2-3	CASSPGENADTQYF	TGTGCCAGCAGCCCCGGCGAAAACGCAGATACGCAGTATTTT
.	.	TRBV2	TRBJ1-2	CASSPAFSSYGYTF	TGTGCCAGCAGCCCAGCTTTCAGCTCTTATGGCTACACCTTC
.	TRBD2	TRBV7-2	TRBJ2-1	CASSITLTSGRARKQFF	TGTGCCAGCAGCATAACTCTGACTAGCGGGAGGGCCAGGAAGCAGTTCTTC
.	TRBD1	TRBV27	TRBJ2-1	CASSPVGTEATDEQFF	TGTGCCAGCAGTCCCGTAGGGACAGAGGCTACAGATGAGCAGTTCTTC
.	.	TRBV7-3	TRBJ2-3	CASSQGHPSTDTQYF	TGTGCCAGCAGCCAAGGACACCCTAGCACAGATACGCAGTATTTT
once	TRBD2	TRBV12-3/TRBV12-4	TRBJ2-1	CASSLSSSGINEQFF	TGTGCCAGCAGTTTATCCTCTAGCGGGATCAATGAGCAGTTCTTC
once	TRBD2	TRBV6-2/TRBV6-3	TRBJ2-3	CASGTSGGAPDTQYF	TGTGCCAGCGGCACTAGCGGGGGGGCCCCAGATACGCAGTATTTT
many	.	TRBV20-1	TRBJ2-1	CSATKLGQSYNEQFF	TGCAGTGCAACGAAGCTAGGACAGTCCTACAATGAGCAGTTCTTC
few	.	TRBV5-1	TRBJ1-5	CASSLAGQGGQPQHF	TGCGCCAGCAGCTTGGCGGGGCAAGGAGGACAGCCCCAGCATTTT